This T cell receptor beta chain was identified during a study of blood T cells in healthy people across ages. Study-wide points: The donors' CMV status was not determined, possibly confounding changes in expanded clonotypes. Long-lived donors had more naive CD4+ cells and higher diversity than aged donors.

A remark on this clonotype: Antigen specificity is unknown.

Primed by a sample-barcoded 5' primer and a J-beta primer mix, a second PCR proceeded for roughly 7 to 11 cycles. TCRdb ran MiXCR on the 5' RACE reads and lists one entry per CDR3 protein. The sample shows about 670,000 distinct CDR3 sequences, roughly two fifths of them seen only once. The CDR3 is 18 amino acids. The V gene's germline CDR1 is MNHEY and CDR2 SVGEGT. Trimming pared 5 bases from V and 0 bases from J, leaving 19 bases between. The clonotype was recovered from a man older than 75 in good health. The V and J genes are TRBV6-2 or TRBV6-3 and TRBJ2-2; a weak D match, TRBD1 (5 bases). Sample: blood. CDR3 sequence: CASSLTTLTAANTGELFF. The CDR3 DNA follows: TGTGCCAGCAGTCTCACCACCCTGACAGCAGCGAACACCGGGGAGCTGTTTTTT.